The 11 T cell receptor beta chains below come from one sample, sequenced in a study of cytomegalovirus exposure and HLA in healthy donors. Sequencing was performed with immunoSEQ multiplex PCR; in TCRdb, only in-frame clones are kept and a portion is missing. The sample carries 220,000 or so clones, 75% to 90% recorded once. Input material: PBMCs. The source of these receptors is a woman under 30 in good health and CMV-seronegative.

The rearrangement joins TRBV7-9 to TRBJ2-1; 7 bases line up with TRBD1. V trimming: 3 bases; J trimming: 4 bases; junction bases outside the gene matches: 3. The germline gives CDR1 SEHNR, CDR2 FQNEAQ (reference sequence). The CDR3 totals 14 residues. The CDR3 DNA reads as TGTGCCAGCAGCTTCGAGACAGGGTACAATGAGCAGTTCTTC. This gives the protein CASSFETGYNEQFF. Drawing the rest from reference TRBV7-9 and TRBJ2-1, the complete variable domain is DTGVSQNPRHKITKRGQNVTFRCDPISEHNRLYWYRQTLGQGPEFLTYFQNEAQLEKSRLLSDRFSAERPKGSFSTLEIQRTEQGDSAMYLCASSFETGYNEQFFGPGTRLTVL.

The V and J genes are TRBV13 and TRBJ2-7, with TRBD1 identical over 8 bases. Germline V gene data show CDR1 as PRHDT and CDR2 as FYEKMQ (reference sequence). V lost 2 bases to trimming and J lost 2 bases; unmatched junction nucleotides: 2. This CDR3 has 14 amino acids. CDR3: CASSLTGGTYEQYF. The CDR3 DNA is TGTGCCAGCAGCTTAACAGGGGGGACCTACGAGCAGTACTTC.

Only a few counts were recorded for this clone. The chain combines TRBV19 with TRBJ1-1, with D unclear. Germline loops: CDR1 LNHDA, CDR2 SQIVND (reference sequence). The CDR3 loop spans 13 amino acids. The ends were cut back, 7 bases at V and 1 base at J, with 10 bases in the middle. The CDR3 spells CASKEGWNTEAFF. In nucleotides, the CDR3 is TGTGCCAGTAAAGAGGGATGGAACACTGAAGCTTTCTTT.

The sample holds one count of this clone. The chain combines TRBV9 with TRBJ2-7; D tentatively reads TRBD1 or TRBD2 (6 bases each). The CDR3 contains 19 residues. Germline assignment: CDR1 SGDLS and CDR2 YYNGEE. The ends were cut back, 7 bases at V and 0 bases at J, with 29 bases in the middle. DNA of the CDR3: TGTGCCAGCCCTTGGGGGGCTCATTGGGGGAGATTGAGCTCCTACGAGCAGTACTTC. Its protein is CASPWGAHWGRLSSYEQYF.

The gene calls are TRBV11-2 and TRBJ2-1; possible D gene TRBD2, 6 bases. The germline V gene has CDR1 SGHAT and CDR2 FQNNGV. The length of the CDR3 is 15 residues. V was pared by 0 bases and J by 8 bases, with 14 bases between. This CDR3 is CASSLDEWERDEQFF. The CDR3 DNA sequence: TGTGCCAGCAGCTTAGATGAGTGGGAGCGGGATGAGCAGTTCTTC.

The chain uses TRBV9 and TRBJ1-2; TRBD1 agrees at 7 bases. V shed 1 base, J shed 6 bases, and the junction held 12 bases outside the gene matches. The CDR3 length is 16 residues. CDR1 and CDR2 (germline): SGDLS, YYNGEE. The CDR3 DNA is TGTGCCAGCAGCGTAAAAAGGGGGCGACCCCCCGATGGCTACACCTTC. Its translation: CASSVKRGRPPDGYTF. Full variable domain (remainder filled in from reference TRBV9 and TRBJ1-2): DSGVTQTPKHLITATGQRVTLRCSPRSGDLSVYWYQQSLDQGLQFLIQYYNGEERAKGNILERFSAQQFPDLHSELNLSSLELGDSALYFCASSVKRGRPPDGYTFGSGTRLTVV.

CDR3 sequence: CASSFLAGTWNTEAFF. In DNA, the CDR3 is TGTGCCAGCAGTTTTCTGGCAGGGACTTGGAACACTGAAGCTTTCTTT. The chain employs TRBV27 and TRBJ1-1, with D maybe TRBD1 (5 bases). From germline, CDR1 is MNHEY and CDR2 SMNVEV (reference sequence). Trimming removed 3 bases at V and 1 base at J, with 15 bases between. The CDR3 runs 16 residues.

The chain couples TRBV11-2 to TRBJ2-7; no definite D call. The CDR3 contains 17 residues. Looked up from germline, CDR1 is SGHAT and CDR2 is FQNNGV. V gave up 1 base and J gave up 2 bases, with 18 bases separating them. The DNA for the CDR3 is TGTGCCAGCAGCTTAGGCTGGTCTGAGGAAATCACCTACGAGCAGTACTTC. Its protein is CASSLGWSEEITYEQYF.

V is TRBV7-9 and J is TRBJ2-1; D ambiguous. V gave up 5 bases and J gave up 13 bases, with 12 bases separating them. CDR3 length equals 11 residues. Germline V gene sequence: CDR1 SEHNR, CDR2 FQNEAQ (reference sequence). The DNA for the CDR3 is TGTGCCAGCAGCCCCAGCACCAGACAGTTCTTC. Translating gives CASSPSTRQFF.

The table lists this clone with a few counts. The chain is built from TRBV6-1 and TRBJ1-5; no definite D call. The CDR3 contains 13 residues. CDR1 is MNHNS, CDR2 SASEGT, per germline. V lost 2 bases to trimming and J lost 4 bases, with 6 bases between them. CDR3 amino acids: CASSEYPNQPQHF. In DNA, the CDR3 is TGTGCCAGCAGTGAATATCCGAATCAGCCCCAGCATTTT.

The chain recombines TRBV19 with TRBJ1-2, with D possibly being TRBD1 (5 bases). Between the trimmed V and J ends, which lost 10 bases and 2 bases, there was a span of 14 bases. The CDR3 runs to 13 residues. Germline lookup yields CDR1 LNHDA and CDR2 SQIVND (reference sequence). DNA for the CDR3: TGTGCCACCATCCCCGGGGACAACTATGGCTACACCTTC. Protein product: CATIPGDNYGYTF. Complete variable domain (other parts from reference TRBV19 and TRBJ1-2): DGGITQSPKYLFRKEGQNVTLSCEQNLNHDAMYWYRQDPGQGLRLIYYSQIVNDFQKGDIAEGYSVSREKKESFPLTVTSAQKNPTAFYLCATIPGDNYGYTFGSGTRLTVV.